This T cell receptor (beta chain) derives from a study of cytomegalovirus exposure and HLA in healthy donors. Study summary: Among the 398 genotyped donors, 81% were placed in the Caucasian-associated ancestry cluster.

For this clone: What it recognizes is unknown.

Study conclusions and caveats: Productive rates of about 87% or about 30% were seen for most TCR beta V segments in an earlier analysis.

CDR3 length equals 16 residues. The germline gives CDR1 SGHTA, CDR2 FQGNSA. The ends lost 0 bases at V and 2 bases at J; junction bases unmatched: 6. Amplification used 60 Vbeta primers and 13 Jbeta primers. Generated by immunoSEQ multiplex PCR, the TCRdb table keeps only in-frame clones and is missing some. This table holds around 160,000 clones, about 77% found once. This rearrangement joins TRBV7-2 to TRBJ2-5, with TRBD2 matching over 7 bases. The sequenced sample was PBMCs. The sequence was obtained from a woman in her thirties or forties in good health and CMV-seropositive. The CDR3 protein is CASSLARWGGQETQYF. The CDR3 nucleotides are TGTGCCAGCAGCTTAGCTCGTTGGGGGGGACAAGAGACCCAGTACTTC.